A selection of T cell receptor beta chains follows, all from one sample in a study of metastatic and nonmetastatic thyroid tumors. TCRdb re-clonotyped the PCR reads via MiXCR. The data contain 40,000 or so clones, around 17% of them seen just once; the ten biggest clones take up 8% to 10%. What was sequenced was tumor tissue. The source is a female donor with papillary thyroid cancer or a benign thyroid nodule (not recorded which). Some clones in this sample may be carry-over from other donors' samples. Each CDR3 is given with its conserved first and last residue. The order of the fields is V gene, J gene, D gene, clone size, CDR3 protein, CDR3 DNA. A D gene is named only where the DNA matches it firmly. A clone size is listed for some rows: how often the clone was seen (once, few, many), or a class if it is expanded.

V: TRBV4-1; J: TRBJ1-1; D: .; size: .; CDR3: CASSRNTGAEAFF; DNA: TGCGCCAGCAGCCGGAATACAGGAGCTGAAGCTTTCTTT
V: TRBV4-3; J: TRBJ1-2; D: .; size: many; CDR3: CASSQESGGGYTF; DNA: TGCGCCAGCAGCCAAGAGTCCGGGGGTGGCTACACCTTC
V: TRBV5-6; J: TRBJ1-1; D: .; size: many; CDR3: CASSLNRGTEAFF; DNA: TGTGCCAGCAGCTTGAACCGGGGCACTGAAGCTTTCTTT
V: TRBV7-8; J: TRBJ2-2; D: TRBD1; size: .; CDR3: CASSATWGTGDTGELFF; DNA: TGTGCCAGCAGCGCAACTTGGGGGACAGGGGACACCGGTGAGCTTTTTTTT
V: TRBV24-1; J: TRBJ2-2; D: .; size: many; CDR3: CATSDFGGAGELFF; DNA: TGTGCCACCAGTGATTTCGGGGGTGCCGGGGAGCTGTTTTTT
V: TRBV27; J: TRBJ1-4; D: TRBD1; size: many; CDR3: CASSYRGTGVSTNEKLFF; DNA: TGTGCCAGCAGTTACCGGGGGACAGGTGTTTCAACTAATGAAAAACTGTTTTTT
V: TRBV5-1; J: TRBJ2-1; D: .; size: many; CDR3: CASSLNPTASFNNEQFF; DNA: TGCGCCAGCAGCCTAAATCCAACAGCATCATTCAACAATGAGCAGTTCTTC
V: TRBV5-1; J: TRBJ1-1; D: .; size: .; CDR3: CASTSLNTEAFF; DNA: TGCGCCAGCACCAGTTTGAACACTGAAGCTTTCTTT
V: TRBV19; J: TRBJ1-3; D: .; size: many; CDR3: CASRNEGDRNTIYF; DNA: TGTGCCAGCCGCAACGAGGGGGACAGAAACACCATATATTTT
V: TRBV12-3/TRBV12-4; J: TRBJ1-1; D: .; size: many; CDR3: CASSLEGEAFF; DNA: TGTGCCAGCAGTTTAGAAGGTGAAGCTTTCTTT
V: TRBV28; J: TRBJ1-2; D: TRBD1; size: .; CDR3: CASTDREWDYGYTF; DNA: TGTGCCAGCACCGACAGGGAATGGGACTATGGCTACACCTTC
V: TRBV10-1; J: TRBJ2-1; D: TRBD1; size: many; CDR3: CASSEQGVQFF; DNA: TGCGCCAGCAGTGAGCAGGGGGTGCAGTTCTTC
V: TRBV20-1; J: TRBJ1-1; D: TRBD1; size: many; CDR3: CSARTPTGGTEAFF; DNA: TGCAGTGCCCGAACTCCTACAGGGGGCACTGAAGCTTTCTTT
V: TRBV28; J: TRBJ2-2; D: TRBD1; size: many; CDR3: CASSLTGGAGELFF; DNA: TGTGCCAGCAGTTTAACAGGGGGAGCCGGGGAGCTGTTTTTT
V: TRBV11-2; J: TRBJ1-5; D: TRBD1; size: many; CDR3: CASSSHTGGVQPQHF; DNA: TGTGCCAGCAGTTCTCATACAGGGGGCGTTCAGCCCCAGCATTTT
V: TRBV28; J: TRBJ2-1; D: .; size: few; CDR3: CASSPGTTFRFF; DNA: TGTGCCAGCAGTCCTGGGACCACTTTCCGGTTCTTC
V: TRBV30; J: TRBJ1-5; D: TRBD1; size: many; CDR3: CAWRQGGNQPQHF; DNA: TGTGCCTGGAGACAGGGGGGGAATCAGCCCCAGCATTTT
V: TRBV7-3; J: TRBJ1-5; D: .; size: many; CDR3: CASSLKPGRSNQPQHF; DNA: TGTGCCAGCAGCTTAAAGCCGGGACGTAGCAATCAGCCCCAGCATTTT
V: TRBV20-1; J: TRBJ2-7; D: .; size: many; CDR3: CSAREAKGNYEQYF; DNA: TGCAGTGCTAGAGAGGCTAAGGGGAACTACGAGCAGTACTTC
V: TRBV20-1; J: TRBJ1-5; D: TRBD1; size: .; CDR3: CSASGRQGFSTQPQHF; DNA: TGCAGTGCTAGTGGGAGACAGGGCTTTAGTACTCAGCCCCAGCATTTT
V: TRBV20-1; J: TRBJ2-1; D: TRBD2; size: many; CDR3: CSASDSGTSGYNEQFF; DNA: TGCAGTGCTAGTGACTCCGGGACTAGCGGATACAATGAGCAGTTCTTC
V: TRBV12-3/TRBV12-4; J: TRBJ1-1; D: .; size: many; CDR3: CASLSDENTEAFF; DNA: TGTGCCAGCCTTTCGGACGAGAACACTGAAGCTTTCTTT
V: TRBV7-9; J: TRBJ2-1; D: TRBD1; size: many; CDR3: CASSGQGGVRFF; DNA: TGTGCCAGCAGCGGACAGGGGGGGGTTCGGTTCTTC
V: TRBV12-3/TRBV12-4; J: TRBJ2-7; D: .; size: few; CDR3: CASRDRDKGTEQYF; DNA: TGTGCCAGCAGAGACCGGGACAAGGGGACCGAGCAGTACTTC
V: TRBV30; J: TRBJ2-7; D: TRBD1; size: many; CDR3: CAWATGDSYEQYF; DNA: TGTGCCTGGGCTACAGGGGACTCCTACGAGCAGTACTTC
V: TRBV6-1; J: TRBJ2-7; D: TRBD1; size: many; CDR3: CASRTGSYEQYF; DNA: TGTGCCAGCAGGACAGGGAGTTACGAGCAGTACTTC
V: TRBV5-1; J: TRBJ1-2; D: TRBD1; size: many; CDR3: CASSLEAQGVDYGYTF; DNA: TGCGCCAGCAGCTTGGAGGCACAGGGGGTTGACTATGGCTACACCTTC
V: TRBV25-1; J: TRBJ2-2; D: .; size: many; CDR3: CASSGLGVTGELFF; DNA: TGTGCCAGCAGTGGTCTAGGGGTCACCGGGGAGCTGTTTTTT
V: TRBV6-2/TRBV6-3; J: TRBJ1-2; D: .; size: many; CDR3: CASSLMDRPYGYTF; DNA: TGTGCCAGCAGTCTGATGGACAGACCTTATGGCTACACCTTC
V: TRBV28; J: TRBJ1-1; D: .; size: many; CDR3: CASSYTVYTEAFF; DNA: TGTGCCAGCAGCTACACAGTGTACACTGAAGCTTTCTTT
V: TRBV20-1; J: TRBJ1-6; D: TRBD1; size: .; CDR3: CSARGGTAGQSSPLHF; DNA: TGCAGTGCTAGAGGGGGGACAGCGGGGCAGTCTTCACCCCTCCACTTT
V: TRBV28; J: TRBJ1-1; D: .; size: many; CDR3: CASKSREWVSEAFF; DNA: TGTGCCAGCAAAAGCAGGGAATGGGTTTCTGAAGCTTTCTTT
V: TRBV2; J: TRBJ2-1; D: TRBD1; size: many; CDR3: CASGNRGRMDEQFF; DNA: TGTGCCAGCGGAAACAGGGGGCGCATGGATGAGCAGTTCTTC
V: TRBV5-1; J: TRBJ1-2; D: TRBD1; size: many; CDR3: CASSLQGAYGYTF; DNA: TGCGCCAGCAGCTTGCAGGGGGCCTATGGCTACACCTTC
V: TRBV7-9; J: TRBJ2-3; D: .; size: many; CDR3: CASSLGVDTQYF; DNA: TGTGCCAGCAGCTTAGGGGTGGATACGCAGTATTTT
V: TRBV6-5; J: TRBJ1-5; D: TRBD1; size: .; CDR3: CASSYDRGKTKHF; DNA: TGTGCCAGCAGTTACGACAGGGGGAAGACCAAGCATTTT
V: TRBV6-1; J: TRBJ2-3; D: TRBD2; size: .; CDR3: CASSYGCGSGTDTQYF; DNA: TGTGCCAGCAGCTACGGTTGCGGGAGTGGCACAGATACGCAGTATTTT
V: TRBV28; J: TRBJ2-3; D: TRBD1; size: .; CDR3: CASSTSTGMGRTDTQYF; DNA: TGTGCCAGCAGTACCTCGACAGGGATGGGGCGCACAGATACGCAGTATTTT
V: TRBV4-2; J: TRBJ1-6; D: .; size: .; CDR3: CASSQDGGETSYNSPLHF; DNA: TGTGCCAGCAGCCAAGATGGTGGGGAAACGTCCTATAATTCACCCCTCCACTTT
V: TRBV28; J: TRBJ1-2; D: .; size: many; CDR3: CASREQGADYGYTF; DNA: TGTGCCAGCAGGGAGCAGGGTGCTGACTATGGCTACACCTTC
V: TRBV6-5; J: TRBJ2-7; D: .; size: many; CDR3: CASSYRDTGAYEQYF; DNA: TGTGCCAGCAGTTACCGGGACACGGGGGCCTACGAGCAGTACTTC
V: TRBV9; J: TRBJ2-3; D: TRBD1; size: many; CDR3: CASSRRQGAGDTQYF; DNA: TGTGCCAGCAGCAGGAGACAGGGGGCGGGAGATACGCAGTATTTT
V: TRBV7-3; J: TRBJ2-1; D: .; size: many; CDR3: CASSLQGRAGSYNEQFF; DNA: TGTGCCAGCAGCTTACAGGGACGTGCGGGGTCCTACAATGAGCAGTTCTTC
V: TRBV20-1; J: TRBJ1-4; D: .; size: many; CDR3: CSARRGLNEKLFF; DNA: TGCAGTGCTAGGAGAGGATTAAATGAAAAACTGTTTTTT
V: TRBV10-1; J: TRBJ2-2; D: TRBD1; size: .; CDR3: CASSVGQGVGNGELFF; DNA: TGCGCCAGCAGCGTGGGACAGGGGGTAGGCAACGGGGAGCTGTTTTTT
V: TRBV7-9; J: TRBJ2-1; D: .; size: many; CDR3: CASSLQTSPNEQFF; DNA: TGTGCCAGCAGCCTCCAGACTAGTCCCAATGAGCAGTTCTTC
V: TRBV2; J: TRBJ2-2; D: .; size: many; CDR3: CASTENTGELFF; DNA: TGTGCCAGCACCGAGAACACCGGGGAGCTGTTTTTT
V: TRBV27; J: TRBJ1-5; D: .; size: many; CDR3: CASSWGAFQPQHF; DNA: TGTGCCAGCAGCTGGGGGGCTTTTCAGCCCCAGCATTTT
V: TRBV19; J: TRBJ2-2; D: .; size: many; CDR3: CASSTPQGGLTGELFF; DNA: TGTGCCAGTAGTACGCCGCAAGGGGGTCTCACCGGGGAGCTGTTTTTT
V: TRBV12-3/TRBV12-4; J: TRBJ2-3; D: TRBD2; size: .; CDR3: CASSYDEGGSVDTQYF; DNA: TGTGCCAGCAGTTACGACGAAGGCGGGAGTGTAGATACGCAGTATTTT